This T cell receptor (beta chain) was obtained from a study of T cells in Graves' hyperthyroidism and ophthalmopathy. The wider study: Before treatment of any kind, peripheral blood was taken at initial diagnosis.

Newly diagnosed patients aged 18 to 65 had hyperthyroidism of under 2 months' duration. Each diagnosis drew on symptoms, thyroxine, TRAb, thyroid ultrasound and orbital computed tomography findings. The CDR3 covers 14 residues. CDR1 is SGHRS and CDR2 is YFSETQ in the germline V gene. The ends lost 4 bases at V and 2 bases at J; junction bases unmatched: 3. This clonotype was counted at least ten times. Authors of the study amplified TCR beta CDR3 regions from RNA transcripts. HTBI primers drove first-round RT-PCR of the TCR CDR3. TCRdb reanalysed the multiplex PCR reads using MiXCR and keeps one entry per CDR3 protein. The table shows over 700,000 distinct CDR3 sequences, with just over 35% occurring only once.

This TCR came from a woman in her thirties or forties with Graves' hyperthyroidism. Sequences were obtained from blood. The chain uses TRBV5-1 and TRBJ1-3, with 7 bases matching TRBD1. CDR3 residues: CASSDTGAGNTIYF. The CDR3 bases are TGCGCCAGCAGCGACACAGGGGCTGGAAACACCATATATTTT.